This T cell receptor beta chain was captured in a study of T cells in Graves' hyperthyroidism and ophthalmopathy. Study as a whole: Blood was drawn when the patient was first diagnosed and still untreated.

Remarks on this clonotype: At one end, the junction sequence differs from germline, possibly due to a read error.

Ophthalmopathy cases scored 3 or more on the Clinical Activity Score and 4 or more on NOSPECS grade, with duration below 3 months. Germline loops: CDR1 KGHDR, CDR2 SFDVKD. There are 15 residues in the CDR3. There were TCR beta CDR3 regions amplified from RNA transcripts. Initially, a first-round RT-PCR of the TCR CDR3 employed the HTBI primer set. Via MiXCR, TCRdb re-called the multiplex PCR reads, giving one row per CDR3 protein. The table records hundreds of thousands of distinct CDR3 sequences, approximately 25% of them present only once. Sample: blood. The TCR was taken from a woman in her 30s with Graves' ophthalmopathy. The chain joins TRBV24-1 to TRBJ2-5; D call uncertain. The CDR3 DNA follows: TGTACCACCAGTGATATAAGACGAGGTTGGGAGACCCAGTACTTC. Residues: CTTSDIRRGWETQYF.